Listed below are T cell receptor beta chains from one sample, sequenced in a study of read filtering for tumor transcriptome and immune sequencing. TCRdb analysed the reads with MiXCR anew, one entry per CDR3 protein. The repertoire includes tens of thousands of distinct CDR3 sequences, around 13% of them detected once, and less than 45% sits in the top ten. Sequenced sample: a population of CD138-negative cells sorted from bone marrow. These receptors were taken from a donor over 35 with multiple myeloma. Each CDR3 is given with its conserved first and last residue. A D gene is named only where the DNA matches it firmly. Clone size appears in some rows only: once, few, many, or a class for an expanded clone.

CDR3 length: 14; clone size: medium-sized; J gene: TRBJ2-1; V gene: TRBV7-8; D gene: .; CDR3 protein: CASSLGGILNEQFF; CDR3 DNA: TGTGCCAGCAGCTTAGGGGGGATACTCAATGAGCAGTTCTTC
CDR3 length: 14; clone size: .; J gene: TRBJ2-3; V gene: TRBV12-3/TRBV12-4; D gene: .; CDR3 protein: CASSSVVSTDTQYF; CDR3 DNA: TGTGCCAGCAGTTCCGTCGTGTCCACAGATACGCAGTATTTC
CDR3 length: 12; clone size: few; J gene: TRBJ2-7; V gene: TRBV6-2/TRBV6-3; D gene: .; CDR3 protein: CASSPNSHEQYF; CDR3 DNA: TGTGCCAGCAGCCCCAATAGTCACGAGCAGTACTTC
CDR3 length: 16; clone size: many; J gene: TRBJ2-3; V gene: TRBV7-8; D gene: .; CDR3 protein: CASSQFDSGLLDTQYF; CDR3 DNA: TGTGCCAGCAGCCAATTTGATAGCGGATTGTTAGATACGCAGTATTTT
CDR3 length: 15; clone size: many; J gene: TRBJ2-1; V gene: TRBV7-2; D gene: TRBD2; CDR3 protein: CASSARTSGADEQFF; CDR3 DNA: TGTGCCAGCAGCGCCCGGACTAGCGGGGCCGATGAGCAGTTCTTC
CDR3 length: 16; clone size: many; J gene: TRBJ2-3; V gene: TRBV11-2; D gene: .; CDR3 protein: CASSLSPGLNTDTQYF; CDR3 DNA: TGTGCCAGCAGCTTATCGCCGGGCCTAAACACAGATACGCAGTATTTT
CDR3 length: 13; clone size: many; J gene: TRBJ1-1; V gene: TRBV6-6; D gene: TRBD1; CDR3 protein: CASSRQGATEAFF; CDR3 DNA: TGTGCCAGCAGTCGACAGGGGGCCACTGAAGCTTTCTTT
CDR3 length: 13; clone size: few; J gene: TRBJ1-1; V gene: TRBV7-3; D gene: .; CDR3 protein: CASSPTVNTEALF; CDR3 DNA: TGTGCCAGCAGCCCGACAGTGAACACTGAAGCTCTCTTT
CDR3 length: 16; clone size: many; J gene: TRBJ1-2; V gene: TRBV6-5; D gene: .; CDR3 protein: CASSYSGDTPNYGYTF; CDR3 DNA: TGTGCCAGCAGTTACTCGGGGGACACCCCTAACTATGGCTACACCTTC
CDR3 length: 14; clone size: .; J gene: TRBJ2-1; V gene: TRBV10-3; D gene: .; CDR3 protein: CAIFYSEPYNEQFF; CDR3 DNA: TGTGCCATCTTTTACTCGGAGCCCTACAATGAGCAGTTCTTC
CDR3 length: 12; clone size: many; J gene: TRBJ2-7; V gene: TRBV6-5; D gene: .; CDR3 protein: CASRTGTYEQYF; CDR3 DNA: TGTGCCAGCAGGACTGGAACCTACGAGCAGTACTTC
CDR3 length: 13; clone size: many; J gene: TRBJ2-5; V gene: TRBV7-2; D gene: .; CDR3 protein: CASSLLWQETQYF; CDR3 DNA: TGTGCCAGCAGCCTTCTATGGCAAGAGACCCAGTACTTC
CDR3 length: 15; clone size: many; J gene: TRBJ1-4; V gene: TRBV7-9; D gene: .; CDR3 protein: CASSLLQGTMGKLFF; CDR3 DNA: TGTGCCAGCAGCTTACTCCAGGGAACGATGGGGAAACTGTTTTTT
CDR3 length: 16; clone size: .; J gene: TRBJ2-5; V gene: TRBV5-5; D gene: TRBD1; CDR3 protein: CASSWLGQGKGETQYF; CDR3 DNA: TGTGCCAGCAGCTGGCTCGGACAGGGAAAGGGAGAGACCCAGTACTTC
CDR3 length: 16; clone size: few; J gene: TRBJ2-7; V gene: TRBV19; D gene: .; CDR3 protein: CASLTPPGVKTYEQYF; CDR3 DNA: TGTGCCAGTTTAACACCCCCAGGCGTTAAAACCTACGAGCAGTACTTC
CDR3 length: 14; clone size: many; J gene: TRBJ2-7; V gene: TRBV11-2; D gene: TRBD1; CDR3 protein: CASSPDRLSYEQYF; CDR3 DNA: TGTGCCAGCAGCCCGGACAGGTTGTCCTACGAGCAGTACTTC
CDR3 length: 18; clone size: many; J gene: TRBJ2-3; V gene: TRBV28; D gene: TRBD2; CDR3 protein: CASSSPGGGGSAPDTQYF; CDR3 DNA: TGTGCCAGCAGTTCTCCCGGGGGGGGCGGGAGTGCCCCAGATACGCAGTATTTT
CDR3 length: 15; clone size: many; J gene: TRBJ2-7; V gene: TRBV6-5; D gene: .; CDR3 protein: CASSYSRASSYEQYF; CDR3 DNA: TGTGCCAGCAGTTACTCGAGAGCCAGTTCCTACGAGCAGTACTTC
CDR3 length: 12; clone size: many; J gene: TRBJ2-1; V gene: TRBV28; D gene: .; CDR3 protein: CASSPTGIEQFF; CDR3 DNA: TGTGCCAGCAGTCCCACAGGGATTGAGCAGTTCTTC
CDR3 length: 14; clone size: many; J gene: TRBJ2-2; V gene: TRBV29-1; D gene: .; CDR3 protein: CSVLKGANTGELFF; CDR3 DNA: TGCAGCGTCCTTAAGGGCGCGAACACCGGGGAGCTGTTTTTT
CDR3 length: 14; clone size: many; J gene: TRBJ2-1; V gene: TRBV9; D gene: .; CDR3 protein: CASSVGQKSDEQFF; CDR3 DNA: TGTGCCAGCAGCGTCGGTCAAAAGAGCGATGAGCAGTTCTTC
CDR3 length: 12; clone size: many; J gene: TRBJ2-7; V gene: TRBV12-3/TRBV12-4; D gene: .; CDR3 protein: CASRSGLHVQYF; CDR3 DNA: TGTGCCAGCAGATCCGGGCTGCACGTTCAGTACTTC
CDR3 length: 14; clone size: few; J gene: TRBJ2-7; V gene: TRBV20-1; D gene: TRBD2; CDR3 protein: CSASVRERRYEQYF; CDR3 DNA: TGCAGTGCTAGTGTGCGGGAGAGGCGATACGAGCAGTACTTC
CDR3 length: 14; clone size: .; J gene: TRBJ2-3; V gene: TRBV6-1; D gene: .; CDR3 protein: CATKFPGSSGAQYF; CDR3 DNA: TGTGCCACAAAATTCCCGGGGAGCTCCGGCGCGCAGTATTTT
CDR3 length: 15; clone size: many; J gene: TRBJ2-1; V gene: TRBV20-1; D gene: TRBD2; CDR3 protein: CSARTGTSGFNEQFF; CDR3 DNA: TGCAGTGCGAGGACCGGGACTAGCGGCTTCAATGAGCAGTTCTTC
CDR3 length: 15; clone size: .; J gene: TRBJ1-5; V gene: TRBV7-2; D gene: TRBD1; CDR3 protein: CAGSSLGTGNQPQHF; CDR3 DNA: TGTGCCGGCAGCTCCCTGGGGACAGGCAATCAGCCCCAGCATTTT
CDR3 length: 12; clone size: many; J gene: TRBJ2-7; V gene: TRBV20-1; D gene: .; CDR3 protein: CSARTNRYEQYF; CDR3 DNA: TGCAGTGCTAGGACAAATCGGTACGAGCAGTACTTC
CDR3 length: 16; clone size: many; J gene: TRBJ2-3; V gene: TRBV6-2/TRBV6-3; D gene: TRBD2; CDR3 protein: CASRASGRKITDTQYF; CDR3 DNA: TGTGCCAGCAGGGCTAGCGGGAGGAAAATCACAGATACGCAGTATTTT
CDR3 length: 20; clone size: many; J gene: TRBJ2-3; V gene: TRBV6-5; D gene: TRBD2; CDR3 protein: CASRNTWASGSFTSTDTQYF; CDR3 DNA: TGTGCCAGCAGGAACACGTGGGCTAGCGGGAGCTTCACCAGCACAGATACGCAGTATTTT
CDR3 length: 16; clone size: once; J gene: TRBJ1-5; V gene: TRBV10-3; D gene: .; CDR3 protein: CAISDRARDSNQPQHF; CDR3 DNA: TGTGCCATCAGTGACAGGGCACGGGATAGCAATCAGCCCCAGCATTTT
CDR3 length: 13; clone size: many; J gene: TRBJ1-5; V gene: TRBV11-2; D gene: .; CDR3 protein: CASSQASHQPQHF; CDR3 DNA: TGTGCCAGCAGCCAGGCTTCGCATCAGCCCCAGCATTTT
CDR3 length: 17; clone size: .; J gene: TRBJ2-1; V gene: TRBV12-3/TRBV12-4; D gene: TRBD2; CDR3 protein: CASSLAVSRGRAFGRFF; CDR3 DNA: TGTGCCAGCAGTTTAGCGGTGTCGCGCGGGAGGGCCTTTGGGCGGTTCTTC
CDR3 length: 15; clone size: many; J gene: TRBJ2-3; V gene: TRBV12-3/TRBV12-4; D gene: TRBD1; CDR3 protein: CASSTGTASTDTQYF; CDR3 DNA: TGTGCCAGCAGTACGGGGACAGCTAGCACAGATACGCAGTATTTT
CDR3 length: 13; clone size: .; J gene: TRBJ2-2; V gene: TRBV29-1; D gene: .; CDR3 protein: CSVRDWNTGELFF; CDR3 DNA: TGCAGCGTCAGGGATTGGAACACCGGGGAGCTGTTTTTT
CDR3 length: 17; clone size: many; J gene: TRBJ2-1; V gene: TRBV7-9; D gene: .; CDR3 protein: CASSPLPGRGSYNEQFF; CDR3 DNA: TGTGCCAGCAGCCCCTTACCAGGCAGGGGTTCCTACAATGAGCAGTTCTTC
CDR3 length: 14; clone size: many; J gene: TRBJ1-5; V gene: TRBV12-3/TRBV12-4; D gene: .; CDR3 protein: CASSFSRDNQPQHF; CDR3 DNA: TGTGCCAGCAGTTTCAGTAGGGATAATCAGCCCCAGCATTTT
CDR3 length: 15; clone size: .; J gene: TRBJ2-1; V gene: TRBV7-6; D gene: TRBD2; CDR3 protein: CASSSGLEGVNEQFF; CDR3 DNA: TGTGCCAGCAGCTCGGGACTAGAGGGAGTCAATGAGCAGTTCTTC
CDR3 length: 15; clone size: many; J gene: TRBJ2-1; V gene: TRBV6-1; D gene: .; CDR3 protein: CASTTQGGLYNEQFF; CDR3 DNA: TGTGCCAGCACAACTCAGGGGGGACTCTACAATGAGCAGTTCTTC
CDR3 length: 14; clone size: .; J gene: TRBJ1-6; V gene: TRBV12-3/TRBV12-4; D gene: .; CDR3 protein: CASKSGGWNSPLHF; CDR3 DNA: TGTGCCAGCAAGTCCGGGGGGTGGAATTCACCCCTCCACTTT
CDR3 length: 14; clone size: many; J gene: TRBJ2-4; V gene: TRBV5-1; D gene: TRBD2; CDR3 protein: CASSLSGTKNIQYF; CDR3 DNA: TGCGCCAGCAGCTTGAGCGGGACCAAAAACATTCAGTACTTC
CDR3 length: 17; clone size: medium-sized; J gene: TRBJ2-3; V gene: TRBV3-2; D gene: .; CDR3 protein: CASSQEKGGQTTDTQYF; CDR3 DNA: TGTGCCAGCAGCCAAGAGAAGGGAGGACAGACCACAGATACGCAGTATTTT
CDR3 length: 16; clone size: many; J gene: TRBJ2-5; V gene: TRBV3-1; D gene: TRBD2; CDR3 protein: CASSRQTSGLKETQYF; CDR3 DNA: TGTGCCAGCAGCCGACAGACTAGCGGCCTAAAAGAGACCCAGTACTTC
CDR3 length: 12; clone size: many; J gene: TRBJ1-2; V gene: TRBV6-4; D gene: TRBD1; CDR3 protein: CASSDTGGGYTF; CDR3 DNA: TGTGCCAGCAGTGATACAGGGGGCGGCTACACCTTC
CDR3 length: 14; clone size: many; J gene: TRBJ2-3; V gene: TRBV20-1; D gene: .; CDR3 protein: CSARGDDTTDTQYF; CDR3 DNA: TGCAGTGCCAGGGGGGATGACACCACAGATACGCAGTATTTT